The TCR beta chain described here comes from a study of tissue T cells after allogeneic stem cell transplantation. Study results and limitations: Blood and spleen captured only part of the tissue TCR repertoire. Some tissue clones might be persisting host cells; their alloreactivity or antigen specificity was not determined.

Germline V gives CDR1 LGHDT, CDR2 YNNKQL (reference sequence). The CDR3 runs to 14 residues. V was clipped by 5 bases and J by 6 bases; unmatched bases: 6. Time point described: mouse harvest day 7 after allogeneic transplant. Each mouse received 10^7 T-cell-depleted marrow cells plus 10^6 splenic CD5+ T cells by tail vein. The protocol was immunoSEQ multiplex PCR, while the TCRdb copy is restricted to in-frame clones and leaves out a portion. The sample has around 6,200 clones, 45% to 55% seen once. This clone was seen more than once but under ten times. Its antigen remains unidentified. Mouse names are used for the genes. The CDR3 is cut off 1 residue early in the read; its end comes from the germline J gene.

The material sequenced was gut tissue. This chain links TRBV4 with TRBJ2-7, with 11 bases aligning to TRBD2. This TCR came from a female BALB/c mouse given C57BL/6 T cells with graft-versus-host disease after an allogeneic hematopoietic cell transplant. The sequenced part of the CDR3 DNA is TGTGCCAGCAGCCGGGGACTGGGGGAAGGTGAACAGTAC. Translation: CASSRGLGEGEQY. The whole CDR3 protein is CASSRGLGEGEQYF.